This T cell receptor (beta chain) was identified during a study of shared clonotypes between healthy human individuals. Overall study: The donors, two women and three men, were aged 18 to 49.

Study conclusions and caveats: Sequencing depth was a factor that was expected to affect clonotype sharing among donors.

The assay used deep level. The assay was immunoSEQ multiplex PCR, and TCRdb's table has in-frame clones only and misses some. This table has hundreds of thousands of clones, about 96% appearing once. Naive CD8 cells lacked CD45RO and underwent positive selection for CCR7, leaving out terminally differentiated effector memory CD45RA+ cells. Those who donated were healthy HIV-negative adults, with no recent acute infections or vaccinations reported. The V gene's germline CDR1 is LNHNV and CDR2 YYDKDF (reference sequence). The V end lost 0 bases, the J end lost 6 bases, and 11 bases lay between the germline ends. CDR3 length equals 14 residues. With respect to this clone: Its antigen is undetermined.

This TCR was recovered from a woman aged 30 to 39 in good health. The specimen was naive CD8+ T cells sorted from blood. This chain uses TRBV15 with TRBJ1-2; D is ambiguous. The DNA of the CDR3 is TGTGCCACCAGCAGAGATTTATCTGGGGATGGCTACACCTTC. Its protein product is CATSRDLSGDGYTF.